A single sample is the source of the 26 T cell receptor beta chains below, sequenced in a study of shared clonotypes between healthy human individuals. Using immunoSEQ multiplex PCR, the repertoire was profiled, and TCRdb retains in-frame clones only, with some absent. The sample gives roughly 2.5 million clones, around nine tenths of which show up once; about 0.13% is in the top ten. Sequencing was performed on naive CD4+ T cells sorted from blood. The subset denotes: CD45RA+ positively selected. All receptors come from a young man in good health.

The DNA of the CDR3 is TGTGCCAGCAGTGAAACCCGTATGCCCTACAATGAGCAGTTCTTC. Translating gives CASSETRMPYNEQFF. The genes are TRBV2 and TRBJ2-1; D is undetermined. Germline CDR1 and CDR2: SNHLY and FYNNEI. V was cut by 2 bases and J by 2 bases, with 10 bases left in between. The CDR3 spans 15 residues.

V gene TRBV10-3 combines with J gene TRBJ1-2; 9 nucleotides match TRBD1. CDR1 and CDR2 from the germline V gene are ENHRY and SYGVKD. Germline trimming cut 4 bases from V and 1 base from J; bases unmatched to any gene: 7. This CDR3 comprises 16 residues. CDR3: CAISGLGGQGNYGYTF. DNA of the CDR3: TGTGCCATCAGTGGCCTAGGGGGACAGGGTAACTATGGCTACACCTTC.

The chain employs TRBV18 and TRBJ2-3; TRBD2 agrees at 8 bases. The CDR3 has 15 residues. V dropped 4 bases and J dropped 0; count of bases not matched to a gene: 3. From germline, CDR1 is KGHSH and CDR2 LQKENI. The CDR3 is CASSLPSGSTDTQYF. The CDR3 nucleotides are TGTGCCAGCTCACTTCCTAGCGGGAGCACAGATACGCAGTATTTT.

In the case of this clone: The identical CDR3 is also encoded by other nucleotide sequences in the sample. The rearrangement uses TRBV4-3 and TRBJ2-1, with TRBD2 matching 13 bases. Germline CDR1 reads LGHNA; CDR2 reads YSLEER. The V and J ends lost 4 bases and 7 bases, in that order; junction bases with no gene match: 16. The CDR3 is made up of 19 amino acids. The CDR3 DNA follows: TGCGCCAGCAGCCGGACAGGAGATGGACTAGCGGGAGTTCGGAATGAGCAGTTCTTC. It translates to CASSRTGDGLAGVRNEQFF.

The chain has TRBV18 and TRBJ2-1, with 13 bases aligning to TRBD2. V dropped 10 bases and J dropped 4; count of bases not matched to a gene: 4. Germline V lookup: CDR1 KGHSH, CDR2 LQKENI. This CDR3 comprises 14 residues. The CDR3 DNA follows: TGTGCCACCGCGGGACTAGCGGGGTACAATGAGCAGTTCTTC. Translation: CATAGLAGYNEQFF.

The chain combines TRBV6-5 with TRBJ1-2; maybe TRBD1 (5 bases). The CDR3 runs 12 residues. The germline V gene has CDR1 MNHEY and CDR2 SVGAGI. Trimming pared 8 bases from V and 4 bases from J, leaving 11 bases between. The CDR3 sequence: CASRATGYGYTF. The CDR3 coding sequence is TGTGCCAGCCGAGCTACAGGCTATGGCTACACCTTC.

The V call is TRBV2, the J call TRBJ1-2, with TRBD1 matching over 7 bases. The ends lost 6 bases at V and 4 bases at J; junction bases unmatched: 11. CDR1 and CDR2 (germline): SNHLY, FYNNEI. The CDR3 runs to 15 residues. The CDR3 DNA sequence: TGTGCCAGCAGGGGAACAGGGGATAGCGGCTATGGCTACACCTTC. Translation gives CASRGTGDSGYGYTF.

This chain joins TRBV7-3 and TRBJ1-1; a possible D gene is TRBD1 (6 bases). Germline V lookup: CDR1 SGHTA, CDR2 FQGTGA. Trimming stripped 2 bases from V and 7 bases from J, with 14 bases between. This CDR3 is 14 amino acids long. CDR3 sequence (DNA): TGTGCCAGCAGCTTAGCTGCAGGGGTAGGTGAAGCTTTCTTT. Translation: CASSLAAGVGEAFF.

This chain links TRBV19 with TRBJ2-1; perhaps D is TRBD1 or TRBD2 (5 bases each). Trimming cost V 8 bases and J 7 bases, with 18 bases left between them. CDR3 length: 14 residues. CDR1 is LNHDA and CDR2 is SQIVND in the germline V gene (reference sequence). For the CDR3, the DNA is TGTGCCAGTCGAACCGGGACCACAGGTAATGAGCAGTTCTTC. This sequence encodes CASRTGTTGNEQFF.

The CDR3 DNA follows: TGCGCCAGCAGCCAAGATTCCATATGGACAGGAACCCCCACTGAAGCTTTCTTT. It specifies CASSQDSIWTGTPTEAFF. The chain couples TRBV4-3 to TRBJ1-1; the match to TRBD1 covers 7 bases. The CDR3 is made up of 18 amino acids. V trimming: 0 bases; J trimming: 4 bases; junction bases outside the gene matches: 14. Germline-derived CDR1 and CDR2 are LGHNA and YSLEER.

The gene calls are TRBV6-6 and TRBJ2-2, with D perhaps assigned TRBD1 or TRBD2 (5 bases each). The germline V and J ends were trimmed by 2 bases and 2 bases, with 9 bases remaining between them. CDR1 is MNHNY and CDR2 is SVGAGI in the germline V gene (reference sequence). CDR3 length equals 15 residues. The CDR3 DNA reads as TGTGCCAGCAGTTACGGGGGTGGCAACACCGGGGAGCTGTTTTTT. It specifies CASSYGGGNTGELFF.

This chain connects TRBV6-5 to TRBJ1-4; TRBD1 matches 7 bases. The CDR3 consists of 14 residues. Germline lookup yields CDR1 MNHEY and CDR2 SVGAGI. The J segment lost 4 bases and the V segment lost 7 bases, leaving 6 bases of the junction unmatched. CDR3 nucleotides: TGTGCCAGCACCTCCGGGACAGTTAATGAAAAACTGTTTTTT. Residues: CASTSGTVNEKLFF.

CDR3 protein: CASSQAGAGNTIYF. The CDR3 bases are TGCGCCAGCAGCCAAGCTGGGGCTGGAAACACCATATATTTT. V usage is TRBV4-1 and J usage is TRBJ1-3; D is uncertain. CDR1 is MGHRA and CDR2 is YSYEKL in the germline V gene. Between the trimmed V and J ends, which lost 1 base and 2 bases, there was a span of 6 bases. The CDR3 is made up of 14 amino acids.

As regards this clone: Distinct nucleotide sequences in the sample also encode this CDR3. V usage is TRBV2 and J usage is TRBJ1-2; 10 bases fit TRBD1. CDR1 SNHLY and CDR2 FYNNEI come from the germline V gene. The CDR3 has 14 residues. With V trimmed by 6 bases and J by 1 base, 2 bases remained unmatched. CDR3 coding DNA: TGTGCCAGCAGGGGGGACAGGGGTAACTATGGCTACACCTTC. This gives the protein CASRGDRGNYGYTF.

In this sample, this clone turned up a few times. This chain links TRBV18 with TRBJ1-1; no firm D call. The CDR3 is 13 amino acids. V gave up 2 bases and J gave up 3 bases, with 7 bases separating them. Looked up from germline, CDR1 is KGHSH and CDR2 is LQKENI. CDR3 coding DNA: TGTGCCAGCTCACCAATACAGTACACTGAAGCTTTCTTT. Translation gives CASSPIQYTEAFF.

V gene TRBV5-8 combines with J gene TRBJ2-2; the D gene is possibly TRBD2 (6 bases). V shed 4 bases and J shed 1 base, with 14 bases lying between them. CDR1 SGHTS and CDR2 YDEGEE come from the germline V gene. The CDR3 spans 16 residues. The CDR3, as DNA: TGTGCCAGCAGCCCCGGGTCGGGGGAGAACACCGGGGAGCTGTTTTTT. It codes for CASSPGSGENTGELFF.

The chain links TRBV18 to TRBJ1-2; TRBD1 agrees at 10 bases. Germline V gives CDR1 KGHSH, CDR2 LQKENI. J lost 6 bases, V lost 6 bases, and 10 bases had no gene match. CDR3 length equals 15 residues. This CDR3 is CASSPSTGGEHGYTF. CDR3 coding DNA: TGTGCCAGCTCTCCTTCGACAGGGGGCGAGCATGGCTACACCTTC.

Details on this clone: Other nucleotide sequences from this sample produce the same CDR3. The chain recombines TRBV18 with TRBJ2-5, with D possibly matching TRBD1 (5 bases). CDR3 length: 15 amino acids. Germline V gives CDR1 KGHSH, CDR2 LQKENI. Between the trimmed V and J ends, which lost 0 bases and 1 base, there was a span of 9 bases. The CDR3 is CASSPPGRSQETQYF. The CDR3 DNA reads as TGTGCCAGCTCACCACCGGGGCGGTCCCAAGAGACCCAGTACTTC.

The V and J genes are TRBV28 and TRBJ2-1, with D perhaps TRBD1 or TRBD2 (5 bases each). The CDR3 is 16 amino acids. Trimming shortened V by 7 bases and J by 4 bases, and 20 bases separated the two germline ends. CDR1 and CDR2 from the germline V gene are MDHEN and SYDVKM. CDR3 in amino acids: CASTSGLGFGYNEQFF. CDR3 coding DNA: TGTGCCAGCACCTCGGGGCTAGGTTTCGGGTACAATGAGCAGTTCTTC.

CDR3 bases: TGCGCCAGCAGCCCAAATGATGCCGGAGCTTTCTTT. Translated, it gives CASSPNDAGAFF. The rearrangement joins TRBV5-1 to TRBJ1-1; D is unresolved. With 4 bases removed from V and 10 bases from J, the gap between germline ends came to 14 bases. This CDR3 has 12 residues. Germline CDR1 SGHRS, CDR2 YFSETQ.

The chain joins TRBV10-1 to TRBJ2-5; 11 bases are shared with TRBD2. Germline V gene lookup returns CDR1 WNHNN and CDR2 SYGVQD (reference sequence). The CDR3 extends over 14 amino acids. J gave up 6 bases and V 2 bases, and 2 bases lay outside the gene matches. The CDR3 region has the DNA TGCGCCAGCAGTGAGGGACTAGCGGGCAAGACCCAGTACTTC. Amino acid sequence: CASSEGLAGKTQYF.

V gene TRBV27 combines with J gene TRBJ2-3, with D maybe TRBD2 (5 bases). Trimming removed 11 bases from V and 2 bases from J, with 8 bases in between. The CDR3 spans 11 residues. Germline assignment: CDR1 MNHEY and CDR2 SMNVEV (reference sequence). CDR3 region: CAGGLTDTQYF. For the CDR3, the DNA is TGTGCCGGAGGACTCACAGATACGCAGTATTTT.

The chain uses TRBV18 and TRBJ1-1, with 7 bases lining up with TRBD1. Germline V gene data show CDR1 as KGHSH and CDR2 as LQKENI. This CDR3 is 17 amino acids long. Trimming removed 3 bases from V and 0 bases from J; junction bases left unmatched: 10. The CDR3, as DNA: TGTGCCAGCTCACCCTCGACAGGGTCTTATATGAACACTGAAGCTTTCTTT. Translated: CASSPSTGSYMNTEAFF. Based on the CDR3 plus reference TRBV18 and TRBJ1-1, the full variable domain is NAGVMQNPRHLVRRRGQEARLRCSPMKGHSHVYWYRQLPEEGLKFMVYLQKENIIDESGMPKERFSAEFPKEGPSILRIQQVVRGDSAAYFCASSPSTGSYMNTEAFFGQGTRLTVV.

This clone showed up just a few times. The chain is built from TRBV6-1 and TRBJ1-3, with 7 positions matching TRBD1. The CDR3 is 18 residues long. Germline V lookup: CDR1 MNHNS, CDR2 SASEGT. Trimming took 4 bases from V and 4 from J; bases not matched to a gene: 16. The CDR3 protein is CASSAHAGGQGGGNTIYF. CDR3 DNA sequence: TGTGCCAGCAGTGCCCATGCCGGTGGGCAGGGGGGCGGAAACACCATATATTTT.

This clone was seen just once. The chain uses TRBV7-9 and TRBJ2-5; 7 nucleotides align to TRBD2. The ends lost 6 bases at V and 1 base at J; junction bases unmatched: 8. Germline V CDR1 and CDR2: SEHNR, FQNEAQ (reference sequence). This CDR3 comprises 15 residues. The CDR3 region is CASSRGETIQETQYF. CDR3 bases: TGTGCCAGCAGTCGGGGGGAAACGATCCAAGAGACCCAGTACTTC.

The chain joins TRBV7-2 to TRBJ2-2; D is undetermined. CDR1 is SGHTA and CDR2 is FQGNSA in the germline V gene. Deletions cut 6 bases from V and 7 bases from J, with 3 bases between. This CDR3 is 10 amino acids long. In DNA form, the CDR3 reads TGTGCCAGCAGTCTCGGGGAGCTGTTTTTT. Translation gives CASSLGELFF.